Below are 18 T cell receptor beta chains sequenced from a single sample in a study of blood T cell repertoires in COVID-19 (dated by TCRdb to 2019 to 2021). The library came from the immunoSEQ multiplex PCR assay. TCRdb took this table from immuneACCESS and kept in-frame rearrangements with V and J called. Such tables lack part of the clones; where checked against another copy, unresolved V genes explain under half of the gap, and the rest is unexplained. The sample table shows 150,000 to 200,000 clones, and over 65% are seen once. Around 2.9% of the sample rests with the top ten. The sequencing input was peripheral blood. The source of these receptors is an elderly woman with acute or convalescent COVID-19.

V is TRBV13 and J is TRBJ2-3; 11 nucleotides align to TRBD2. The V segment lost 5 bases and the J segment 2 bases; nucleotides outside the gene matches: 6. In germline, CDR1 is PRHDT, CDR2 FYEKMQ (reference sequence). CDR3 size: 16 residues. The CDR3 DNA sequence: TGTGCCAGCAGCATCCGACTAGCGGGACCCACAGATACGCAGTATTTT. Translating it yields CASSIRLAGPTDTQYF.

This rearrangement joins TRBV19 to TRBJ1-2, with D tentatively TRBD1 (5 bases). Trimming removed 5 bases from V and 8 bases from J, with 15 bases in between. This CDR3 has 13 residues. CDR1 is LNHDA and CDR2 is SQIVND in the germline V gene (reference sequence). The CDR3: CASSSQRQSGYTF. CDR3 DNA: TGTGCCAGTAGTTCCCAAAGACAGTCAGGCTACACCTTC.

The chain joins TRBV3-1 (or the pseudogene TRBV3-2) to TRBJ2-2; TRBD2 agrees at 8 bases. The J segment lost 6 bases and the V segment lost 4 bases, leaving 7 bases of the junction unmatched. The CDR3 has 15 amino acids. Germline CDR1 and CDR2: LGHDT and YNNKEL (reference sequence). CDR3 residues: CASSRNREGAGELFF. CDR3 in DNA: TGTGCCAGCAGCCGCAACCGGGAGGGGGCCGGGGAGCTGTTTTTT.

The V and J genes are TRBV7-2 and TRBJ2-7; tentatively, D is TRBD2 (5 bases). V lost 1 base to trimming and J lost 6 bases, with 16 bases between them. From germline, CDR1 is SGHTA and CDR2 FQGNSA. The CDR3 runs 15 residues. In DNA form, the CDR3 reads TGTGCCAGCAGCTTAGGCCAACTAGGTCTCGGCGAGCAGTACTTC. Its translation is CASSLGQLGLGEQYF.

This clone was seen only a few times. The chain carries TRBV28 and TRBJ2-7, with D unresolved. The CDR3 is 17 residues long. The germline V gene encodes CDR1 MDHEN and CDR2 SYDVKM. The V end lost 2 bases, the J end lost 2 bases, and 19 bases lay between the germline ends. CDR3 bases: TGTGCCAGCAGTTTAGGAGTGGCAAGACTGGCCACCTACGAGCAGTACTTC. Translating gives CASSLGVARLATYEQYF.

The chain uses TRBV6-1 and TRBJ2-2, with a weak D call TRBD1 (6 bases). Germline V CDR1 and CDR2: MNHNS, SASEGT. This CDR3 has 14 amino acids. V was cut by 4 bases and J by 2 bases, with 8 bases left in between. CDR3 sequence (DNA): TGTGCCAGCAGTGCACAGGGTAACACCGGGGAGCTGTTTTTT. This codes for CASSAQGNTGELFF.

For the CDR3, the DNA is TGCGCCAGCAGCTACGAACCCACAGGGGAGTATTCACCCCTCCACTTT. Translation gives CASSYEPTGEYSPLHF. This chain links TRBV5-1 with TRBJ1-6, with 7 nucleotides matching TRBD1. Germline loops: CDR1 SGHRS, CDR2 YFSETQ. V lost 3 bases to trimming and J lost 8 bases; unmatched junction nucleotides: 11. This CDR3 comprises 16 residues.

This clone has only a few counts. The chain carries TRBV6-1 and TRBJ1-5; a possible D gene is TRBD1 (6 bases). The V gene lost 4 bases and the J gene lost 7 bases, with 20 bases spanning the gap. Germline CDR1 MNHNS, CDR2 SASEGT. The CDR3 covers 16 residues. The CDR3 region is CASSAQGGGGAQPQHF. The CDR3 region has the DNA TGTGCCAGCAGTGCCCAGGGAGGGGGAGGAGCACAGCCCCAGCATTTT.

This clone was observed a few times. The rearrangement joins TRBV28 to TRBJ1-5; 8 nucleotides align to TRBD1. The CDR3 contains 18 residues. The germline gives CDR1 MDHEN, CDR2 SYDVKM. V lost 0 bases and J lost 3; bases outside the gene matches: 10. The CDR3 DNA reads TGTGCCAGCAGTTTATGGAGGACAGGGAGTGGCACCAATCAGCCCCAGCATTTT. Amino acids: CASSLWRTGSGTNQPQHF.

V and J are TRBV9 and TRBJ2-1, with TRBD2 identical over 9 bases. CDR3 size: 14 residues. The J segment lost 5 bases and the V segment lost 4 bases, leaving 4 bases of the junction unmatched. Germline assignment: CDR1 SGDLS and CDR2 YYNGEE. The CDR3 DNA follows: TGTGCCAGCAGCTTATGGACTAGCGACAATGAGCAGTTCTTC. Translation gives CASSLWTSDNEQFF.

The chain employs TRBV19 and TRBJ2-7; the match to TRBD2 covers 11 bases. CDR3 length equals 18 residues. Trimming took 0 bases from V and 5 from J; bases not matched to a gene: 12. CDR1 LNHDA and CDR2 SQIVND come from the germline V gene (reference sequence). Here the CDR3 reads CASSIDPSPTSGSHEQYF. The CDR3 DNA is TGTGCCAGTAGTATAGATCCCAGCCCAACTAGCGGGAGCCACGAGCAGTACTTC.

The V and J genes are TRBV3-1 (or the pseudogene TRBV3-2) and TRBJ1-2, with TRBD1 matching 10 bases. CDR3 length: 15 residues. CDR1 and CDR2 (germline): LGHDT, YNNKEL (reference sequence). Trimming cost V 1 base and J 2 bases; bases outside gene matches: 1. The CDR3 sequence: CASSQVGQGNYGYTF. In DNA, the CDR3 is TGTGCCAGCAGCCAAGTGGGACAGGGGAACTATGGCTACACCTTC.

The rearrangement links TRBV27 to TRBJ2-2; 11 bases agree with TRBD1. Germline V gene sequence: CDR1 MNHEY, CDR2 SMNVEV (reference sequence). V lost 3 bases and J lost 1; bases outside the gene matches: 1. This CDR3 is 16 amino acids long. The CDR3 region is CASSLGTGGNTGELFF. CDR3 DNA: TGTGCCAGCAGTTTGGGGACAGGGGGGAACACCGGGGAGCTGTTTTTT.

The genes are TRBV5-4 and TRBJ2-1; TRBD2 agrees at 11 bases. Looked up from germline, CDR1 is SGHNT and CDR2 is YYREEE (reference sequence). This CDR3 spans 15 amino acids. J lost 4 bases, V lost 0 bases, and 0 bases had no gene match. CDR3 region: CASSLGTSGYNEQFF. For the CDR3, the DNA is TGTGCCAGCAGCTTGGGGACTAGCGGGTACAATGAGCAGTTCTTC.

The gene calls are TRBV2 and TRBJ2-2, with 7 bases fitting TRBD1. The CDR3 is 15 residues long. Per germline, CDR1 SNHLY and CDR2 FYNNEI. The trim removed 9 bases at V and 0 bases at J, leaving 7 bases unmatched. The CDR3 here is CASRGQPANTGELFF. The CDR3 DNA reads TGTGCCAGTAGGGGACAGCCGGCGAACACCGGGGAGCTGTTTTTT. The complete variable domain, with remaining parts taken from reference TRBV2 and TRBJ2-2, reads EPEVTQTPSHQVTQMGQEVILRCVPISNHLYFYWYRQILGQKVEFLVSFYNNEISEKSEIFDDQFSVERPDGSNFTLKIRSTKLEDSAMYFCASRGQPANTGELFFGEGSRLTVL.

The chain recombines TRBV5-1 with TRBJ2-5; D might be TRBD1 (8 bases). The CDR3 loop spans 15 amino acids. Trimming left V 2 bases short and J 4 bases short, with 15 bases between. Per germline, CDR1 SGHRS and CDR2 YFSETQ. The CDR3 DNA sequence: TGCGCCAGCAGCTTCCAACAGGGGGAGGGAGAGACCCAGTACTTC. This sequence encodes CASSFQQGEGETQYF.

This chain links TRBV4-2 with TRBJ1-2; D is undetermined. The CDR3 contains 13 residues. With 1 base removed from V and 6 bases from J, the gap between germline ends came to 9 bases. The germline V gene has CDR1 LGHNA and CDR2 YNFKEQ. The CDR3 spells CASSQGEDDGYTF. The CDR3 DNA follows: TGTGCCAGCAGCCAAGGGGAGGACGATGGCTACACCTTC.

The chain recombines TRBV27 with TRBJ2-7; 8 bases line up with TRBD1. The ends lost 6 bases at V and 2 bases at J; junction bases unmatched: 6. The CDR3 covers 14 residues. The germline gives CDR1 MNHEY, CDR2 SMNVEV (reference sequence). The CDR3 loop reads CASSLRGQAYEQYF. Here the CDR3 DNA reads TGTGCCAGCAGCTTGAGGGGACAGGCCTACGAGCAGTACTTC.